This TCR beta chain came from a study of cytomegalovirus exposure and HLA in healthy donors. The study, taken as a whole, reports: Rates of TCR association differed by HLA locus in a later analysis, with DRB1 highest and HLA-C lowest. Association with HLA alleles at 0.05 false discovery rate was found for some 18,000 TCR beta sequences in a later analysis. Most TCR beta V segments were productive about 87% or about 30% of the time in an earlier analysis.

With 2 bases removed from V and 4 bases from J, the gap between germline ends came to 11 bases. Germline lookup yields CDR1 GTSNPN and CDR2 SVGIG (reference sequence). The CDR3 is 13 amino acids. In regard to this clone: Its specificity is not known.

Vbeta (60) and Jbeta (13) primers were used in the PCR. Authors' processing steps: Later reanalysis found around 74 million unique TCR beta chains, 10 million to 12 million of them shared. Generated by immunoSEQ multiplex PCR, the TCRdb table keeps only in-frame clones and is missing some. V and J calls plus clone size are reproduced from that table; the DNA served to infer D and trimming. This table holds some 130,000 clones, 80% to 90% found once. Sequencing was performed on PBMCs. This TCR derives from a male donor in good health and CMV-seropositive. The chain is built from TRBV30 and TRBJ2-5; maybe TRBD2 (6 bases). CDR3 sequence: CAWSRRERETQYF. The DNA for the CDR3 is TGTGCCTGGAGTAGACGGGAGCGAGAGACCCAGTACTTC.